The 16 T cell receptor beta chains below were found in one sample sequenced in a study of tumor-infiltrating lymphocytes in primary liver carcinoma. Unsorted bulk tissue, about 17-34 mg of it, served as the source for co-extraction of RNA and DNA. A primer in the constant region served to generate TCR beta cDNA from approximately 460 ng of total RNA. A slightly modified ARM-PCR protocol with three nested multiplex PCR rounds produced these TCR beta libraries. With TRBV1-TRBV30 forward primers and a C-beta reverse primer, the first two PCR rounds were run for roughly 10 cycles each. A single record per CDR3 protein comes from TCRdb applying MiXCR to the multiplex PCR reads. The sample lists roughly 91,000 distinct CDR3 sequences; 55% to 70% were seen once. The sample taken for sequencing was liver tumor tissue from sampling region 5. The subset: tumor region T5, tumor centre. These receptors were collected from a woman aged 60-70 years with primary liver carcinoma and hepatitis B virus infection.

Turning to this clonotype: One junction end does not reproduce the germline sequence, and a read error may be involved. The genes are TRBV18 and TRBJ2-7; unclear D gene. Germline CDR1 KGHSH, CDR2 LQKENI. This CDR3 region has 16 residues. CDR3 sequence: CASSPQSGVQRYEQYF. The CDR3 DNA sequence: TGTGCCAGCTCTCCACAGTCGGGCGTCCAAAGGTACGAGCAGTACTTC.

The chain combines TRBV11-3 with TRBJ2-3; D may be TRBD2 (6 bases). Germline V gene data show CDR1 as SGHNT and CDR2 as YENEEA. V gave up 6 bases and J gave up 4 bases, with 8 bases separating them. This CDR3 spans 12 amino acids. CDR3 sequence (DNA): TGTGCCAGCAGTCAGCGGGCAGATACGCAGTATTTT. It is translated as CASSQRADTQYF.

The gene calls are TRBV28 and TRBJ1-2; D ambiguous. V was trimmed by 4 bases and J by 8 bases, leaving 14 bases between them. Looked up from germline, CDR1 is MDHEN and CDR2 is SYDVKM. This CDR3 has 13 amino acids. For the CDR3, the DNA is TGTGCCAGCAGTTCCCCGGACCAGCCGGGCTACACCTTC. Amino acids: CASSSPDQPGYTF.

The sample holds a few counts of this clonotype. A much larger clone differs from this one at a single base, so this may be a read error. The chain carries TRBV6-5 and TRBJ1-1; D is unclear. The CDR3 length is 14 residues. Germline V gene sequence: CDR1 MNHEY, CDR2 SVGAGI. In DNA, the CDR3 is TGTGCCAGCACCCGTCCAGGCAGGAACATTGAAGCTTTCTTT. It codes for CASTRPGRNIEAFF.

Comment on this clonotype: A clone one base away is much larger, so this may be a read error. The rearrangement joins TRBV10-1 to TRBJ2-1; D may be TRBD1 (6 bases). Trimming removed 3 bases at V and 6 bases at J, with 15 bases between. The CDR3 is 15 residues long. The germline V gene encodes CDR1 WNHNN and CDR2 SYGVQD (reference sequence). CDR3 nucleotide sequence: TGCGCCAGCAGTGAAGGACAGCCGGCCTGCAATGAGCAGTTCTTC. This sequence encodes CASSEGQPACNEQFF.

With regard to this clonotype: A much larger clone differs from this one at a single base, so this may be a read error. This sequence joins TRBV5-5 and TRBJ2-1; TRBD2 matches 8 bases. Looked up from germline, CDR1 is SGHKS and CDR2 is YYEKEE (reference sequence). This CDR3 has 16 residues. The CDR3 sequence: CASSLEREYSYNEQLF. The CDR3 bases are TGTGCCAGCAGCTTGGAGCGGGAGTACTCCTACAATGAGCAGCTCTTC.

Note on this clonotype: The conserved closing phenylalanine or tryptophan is absent in this CDR3, likely reflecting a read error. The chain carries TRBV28 and TRBJ1-6, with 7 bases fitting TRBD1. The V and J ends lost 4 bases and 8 bases, in that order; junction bases with no gene match: 8. The CDR3 consists of 15 residues. Germline V CDR1 and CDR2: MDHEN, SYDVKM. This chain's CDR3 is CASSSREGAYSPLHL. The DNA of the CDR3 is TGTGCCAGCAGTTCCCGGGAGGGGGCTTATTCACCCCTCCACCTT.

To note about this clonotype: It may be a read error: a sequence one base away is much more abundant. The gene calls are TRBV10-2 and TRBJ1-5, with 8 bases identical to TRBD1. This CDR3 has 15 residues. Germline values: CDR1 WSHSY, CDR2 SAAADI. CDR3 nucleotides: TGCGCCTGCAGACCCGGACAGGGTGGCAATCAGCCCCAGCATTTT. Its protein is CACRPGQGGNQPQHF.

On this clonotype: Germline is not matched at one junction end, which may reflect a read error. V is TRBV4-1 and J is TRBJ2-5; no clear D. The germline V gene encodes CDR1 MGHRA and CDR2 YSYEKL. This CDR3 has 15 amino acids. The CDR3 sequence: CASSQDEIGEETQYF. CDR3 sequence (DNA): TGCGCCAGCAGCCAAGATGAGATTGGGGAAGAGACCCAGTACTTT.

The chain uses TRBV10-3 and TRBJ2-1, with a tentative D call TRBD2 (6 bases). Germline V gives CDR1 ENHRY, CDR2 SYGVKD. CDR3 length: 11 amino acids. DNA for the CDR3: TGTGTCGGGGGAGGTTACAATGAGCAGTTCTTC. As protein: CVGGGYNEQFF.

As for this clonotype: The conserved final phenylalanine or tryptophan is absent from the CDR3, which likely points to a read error. J is TRBJ2-1 and V is TRBV7-3; 13 positions match TRBD2. The CDR3 consists of 19 residues. Trimming removed 0 bases from V and 9 bases from J; junction bases left unmatched: 14. The germline gives CDR1 SGHTA, CDR2 FQGTGA. This CDR3 is CASSLTGQGGLAGSSEQFL. The CDR3, as DNA: TGTGCCAGCAGCTTAACGGGACAGGGGGGACTAGCGGGAAGTAGTGAGCAGTTCCTC.

This clonotype occurred many times. The CDR3 DNA follows: TGTGCCAGCAGTTACGCCGGGGGCCGTCAGCCCCAGCATTTT. Translating it yields CASSYAGGRQPQHF. The chain uses TRBV6-5 and TRBJ1-5; D might be TRBD1 (6 bases). The ends were cut back, 2 bases at V and 6 bases at J, with 11 bases in the middle. Germline V gene sequence: CDR1 MNHEY, CDR2 SVGAGI. CDR3 length equals 14 residues.

J is TRBJ2-1 and V is TRBV6-2 or TRBV6-3, with 9 positions matching TRBD2. Germline V gene sequence: CDR1 MNHEY, CDR2 SVGEGT. With V trimmed by 5 bases and J by 7 bases, 18 bases remained unmatched. The CDR3 loop spans 18 amino acids. The CDR3: CASSPGTSRNPVYNEQFF. The DNA for the CDR3 is TGTGCCAGCAGTCCCGGGACTAGCAGGAATCCCGTGTATAATGAGCAGTTCTTC.

This clonotype has only one observation. The rearrangement uses TRBV29-1 and TRBJ2-5; 10 bases map to TRBD1. The CDR3 contains 15 residues. With 8 bases clipped from V and 2 bases from J, the junction kept 11 bases outside the gene matches. Germline V gene data show CDR1 as SQVTM and CDR2 as ANQGSEA. DNA of the CDR3: TGCAGCACTGGAGGGGGGACAGGGGAACAAGAGACCCAGTACTTC. Translating gives CSTGGGTGEQETQYF.

The J gene is TRBJ2-1, the V gene TRBV11-2; maybe TRBD2 (5 bases). V was trimmed by 8 bases and J by 5 bases, leaving 22 bases between them. This CDR3 is built from 16 residues. Germline V CDR1 and CDR2: SGHAT, FQNNGV. The CDR3 region is CASLPILVDINNEQFF. As DNA, the CDR3 is TGTGCCAGCCTCCCCATACTAGTGGATATTAACAATGAGCAGTTCTTC.

In its sample, this clonotype was seen many times. CDR3 DNA: TGCGCCACCTCCCGCGGTGACGACACTGAAGCTTTCTTT. Its translation is CATSRGDDTEAFF. This chain links TRBV5-1 with TRBJ1-1; D not resolved. Germline V gene sequence: CDR1 SGHRS, CDR2 YFSETQ. V lost 9 bases, J lost 3 bases, and 15 bases lay in between. There are 13 residues in the CDR3.